The next 9 T cell receptor beta chains were all read from a single sample in a study of CD8 T cells in ankylosing spondylitis. Study-level points and caveats: Several highly homologous variants made up a TCR beta motif, and this motif appeared characteristic of ankylosing spondylitis blood.

Via MiXCR, TCRdb re-called the 5' RACE reads, giving one row per CDR3 protein. The sample contains 700,000 or so distinct CDR3 sequences, around 20% of which appear only once. No antigen has been assigned to these receptors. Specimen: blood, either unsorted or a sorted T cell fraction (not recorded which). These receptors all stem from a male donor with ankylosing spondylitis.

This clonotype was seen many times. This chain connects TRBV10-3 to TRBJ1-3, with D possibly TRBD1 on 5 matching bases. The CDR3 loop spans 15 amino acids. Trimming stripped 10 bases from V and 2 bases from J, with 18 bases between. Germline values: CDR1 ENHRY, CDR2 SYGVKD. CDR3 protein: CATVPGDSTGNTIYF. The DNA of the CDR3 is TGTGCCACCGTGCCCGGGGACTCGACTGGAAACACCATATATTTT.

The rearrangement joins TRBV5-1 to TRBJ2-1; weak D call: TRBD2 (5 bases). CDR1 and CDR2 (germline): SGHRS, YFSETQ. The CDR3 spans 15 residues. The ends were cut back, 0 bases at V and 6 bases at J, with 13 bases in the middle. The CDR3 spells CASSLGPLEGNEQFF. The CDR3 DNA reads TGCGCCAGCAGCTTGGGTCCTCTAGAGGGCAATGAGCAGTTCTTC. The variable domain in full, completed from reference TRBV5-1 and TRBJ2-1, reads KAGVTQTPRYLIKTRGQQVTLSCSPISGHRSVSWYQQTPGQGLQFLFEYFSETQRNKGNFPGRFSGRQFSNSRSEMNVSTLELGDSALYLCASSLGPLEGNEQFFGPGTRLTVL.

This clonotype showed up just a few times. The chain is built from TRBV7-2 and TRBJ2-7; 9 nucleotides match TRBD2. The CDR3 has 15 amino acids. V lost 4 bases to trimming and J lost 4 bases; unmatched junction nucleotides: 8. The germline gives CDR1 SGHTA, CDR2 FQGNSA. CDR3 in DNA: TGTGCCAGCAGCTCCGGGGGAGCGGGAGGATACGAGCAGTACTTC. It codes for CASSSGGAGGYEQYF. Full variable domain (rest looked up from reference TRBV7-2 and TRBJ2-7): GAGVSQSPSNKVTEKGKDVELRCDPISGHTALYWYRQSLGQGLEFLIYFQGNSAPDKSGLPSDRFSAERTGGSVSTLTIQRTQQEDSAVYLCASSSGGAGGYEQYFGPGTRLTVT.

This clonotype was counted many times. This chain uses TRBV5-1 with TRBJ2-1; D gene uncertain. The CDR3 contains 15 residues. The germline V gene has CDR1 SGHRS and CDR2 YFSETQ. V lost 0 bases and J lost 3, with 10 bases in between. CDR3 protein: CASSLGTPLYNEQFF. CDR3 nucleotide sequence: TGCGCCAGCAGCTTGGGGACCCCCCTCTACAATGAGCAGTTCTTC. The full variable domain, in which reference TRBV5-1 and TRBJ2-1 provide the parts outside the CDR3, is KAGVTQTPRYLIKTRGQQVTLSCSPISGHRSVSWYQQTPGQGLQFLFEYFSETQRNKGNFPGRFSGRQFSNSRSEMNVSTLELGDSALYLCASSLGTPLYNEQFFGPGTRLTVL.

This clonotype was counted a few times. The rearrangement uses TRBV19 and TRBJ1-2; D is undetermined. Germline V gene lookup returns CDR1 LNHDA and CDR2 SQIVND (reference sequence). V was shortened by 0 bases and J by 4 bases, with 9 bases between the two germline ends. The CDR3 has 14 amino acids. CDR3 bases: TGTGCCAGTAGTATAGACGGCAGAAGCTATGGCTACACCTTC. Protein: CASSIDGRSYGYTF.

V and J are TRBV18 and TRBJ2-1, with TRBD1 matching 10 bases. Germline loops: CDR1 KGHSH, CDR2 LQKENI. The CDR3 consists of 15 residues. Losses at the gene ends were 4 bases for V and 6 bases for J; bases not matched to a gene: 6. The CDR3, as DNA: TGTGCCAGCTCACGGGTGACAGGGGGCATCAATGAGCAGTTCTTC. Amino acid sequence: CASSRVTGGINEQFF. The variable domain in full, completed from reference TRBV18 and TRBJ2-1, reads NAGVMQNPRHLVRRRGQEARLRCSPMKGHSHVYWYRQLPEEGLKFMVYLQKENIIDESGMPKERFSAEFPKEGPSILRIQQVVRGDSAAYFCASSRVTGGINEQFFGPGTRLTVL.

This clonotype was counted many times. This chain connects TRBV7-2 to TRBJ1-2; D remains unclear. This CDR3 comprises 15 residues. V lost 1 base to trimming and J lost 8 bases, with 17 bases between them. CDR1 and CDR2 from the germline V gene are SGHTA and FQGNSA. The CDR3 loop is CASSLDLNTARGYTF. CDR3 nucleotides: TGTGCCAGCAGCTTAGATCTTAACACGGCGCGCGGCTACACCTTC.

The sample holds a few counts of this clonotype. The rearrangement joins TRBV11-3 to TRBJ2-7; 8 nucleotides agree with TRBD1. J was trimmed by 3 bases and V by 2 bases; bases with no gene match: 12. The CDR3 sequence is 17 residues long. Germline V gives CDR1 SGHNT, CDR2 YENEEA. CDR3 nucleotides: TGTGCCAGCAGCTTATGGGACCGGGACAGGAGCTACTACGAGCAGTACTTC. Translated, it gives CASSLWDRDRSYYEQYF.

This clonotype was counted between two and nine times. This sequence joins TRBV7-2 and TRBJ2-2; tentatively, D is TRBD2 (5 bases). V was clipped by 1 base and J by 5 bases, with 14 bases between them. This CDR3 has 16 amino acids. Germline CDR1 and CDR2: SGHTA and FQGNSA. CDR3 protein: CASSLGWAGGTGELFF. The CDR3 bases are TGTGCCAGCAGCTTAGGGTGGGCCGGCGGGACCGGGGAGCTGTTTTTT.